These T cell receptor beta chains were read from a single sample in a study of blood T cell repertoires in COVID-19. TCRdb's copy holds only in-frame clones and misses some; the assay was immunoSEQ multiplex PCR. This table holds over 100,000 clones, 80% to 95% found once. Sequenced input: peripheral blood. The receptors here all came from a man aged 18 to 30 with acute or convalescent COVID-19. CDR3s include the opening cysteine and the closing phenylalanine or tryptophan. Each record gives: clone size, V gene, J gene, CDR3 protein. The size field is filled for only some rows; it gives once, few, many or a size class.

-	TRBV6-5	TRBJ1-2	CASGPGESANYGYTF
-	TRBV7-9	TRBJ2-7	CASSWGGGTYEQYF
-	TRBV27	TRBJ1-2	CASSSLLGTNGYTF
-	TRBV27	TRBJ2-7	CASSPLDRGQNEQYF
-	TRBV5-4	TRBJ2-3	CASSFSGLADTQYF
-	TRBV28	TRBJ1-5	CASSRDRANQPQHF
once	TRBV5-8	TRBJ2-7	CASSFGPGQVYYEQYF
once	TRBV19	TRBJ2-6	CASSIRSGPQGSGANVLTF
-	TRBV7-8	TRBJ2-3	CASSLVPGTSTDTQYF
-	TRBV30	TRBJ2-3	CAQFGTVVPDTQYF
-	TRBV30	TRBJ1-1	CAWRDRGTEAFF
few	TRBV24-1	TRBJ2-5	CATSDITKETQYF
-	TRBV11-3	TRBJ2-3	CASSSREADTQYF
-	TRBV28	TRBJ2-3	CASSLLSTDTQYF
-	TRBV24-1	TRBJ1-4	CATSDTAGREKLFF
-	TRBV9	TRBJ2-7	CASSAEIGTSGGYEQYF
once	TRBV5-1	TRBJ2-3	CASSLRQPGQGSVTDTQYF
-	TRBV11-2	TRBJ1-2	CASSLGAGSGYGYTF
-	TRBV4-2	TRBJ2-3	CASSPGTGQTDTQYF
-	TRBV27	TRBJ2-1	CASSLFGADEQFF
once	TRBV3-1/TRBV3-2	TRBJ2-5	CASSLWTGLGETQYF
few	TRBV19	TRBJ1-6	CASSLTGRNSPLHF
-	TRBV5-1	TRBJ2-1	CASRSGPLGDNEQFF
-	TRBV12-5	TRBJ1-5	CASGLESNQPQHF
-	TRBV27	TRBJ2-7	CASRPGAGGYEQYF
-	TRBV19	TRBJ1-3	CASTTFWTAGNTIYF
-	TRBV27	TRBJ1-1	CASSQLWTGRGTEAFF
-	TRBV18	TRBJ1-3	CASSPQGVTGNTIYF
-	TRBV7-8	TRBJ1-6	CASSSTGPGNSPLHF
-	TRBV14	TRBJ2-1	CASSQVILAGGYRNEQFF
-	TRBV6-5	TRBJ1-1	CASRSSGDNTEAFF
-	TRBV9	TRBJ2-3	CASSASLAGVSTSTDTQYF
-	TRBV3-1/TRBV3-2	TRBJ1-2	CASSLLIKTGNYGYTF
-	TRBV6-2/TRBV6-3	TRBJ1-5	CASSSAGAGSLSNQPQHF
-	TRBV29-1	TRBJ2-2	CSVGSGDTGELFF
-	TRBV6-6	TRBJ2-7	CASTIGTGSYEQYF
-	TRBV19	TRBJ2-5	CASSIAGQETQYF
-	TRBV12-3/TRBV12-4	TRBJ1-1	CASSPARDLGAFF
-	TRBV7-9	TRBJ2-1	CASSLEVQAGGGNEQFF
-	TRBV2	TRBJ1-2	CASSPQLANYGYTF
-	TRBV6-5	TRBJ2-1	CASRPGGPNEQFF
once	TRBV9	TRBJ1-1	CASRPRQGNTEAFF
once	TRBV7-8	TRBJ2-7	CASSSLAGQNYEQYF
-	TRBV27	TRBJ2-2	CASSFHRGSGELFF
once	TRBV7-9	TRBJ2-7	CASSLRDSSYEQYF
-	TRBV18	TRBJ1-1	CASSPQQGGNTEAFF
-	TRBV6-5	TRBJ1-2	CASLSGTNYGYTF
-	TRBV4-1	TRBJ2-5	CASSPIRRDREETQYF
-	TRBV11-2	TRBJ2-5	CASSQGLKETQYF
once	TRBV27	TRBJ1-2	CASNSLGQGNYGYTF
-	TRBV2	TRBJ2-5	CASSEDIPQETQYF
-	TRBV20-1	TRBJ2-7	CSAFTGAEQYF
-	TRBV3-1/TRBV3-2	TRBJ1-3	CASSLHGNTIYF
-	TRBV7-9	TRBJ1-3	CATRPQGENTIYF
-	TRBV9	TRBJ1-6	CASSVSTDYNSPLHF
-	TRBV3-1/TRBV3-2	TRBJ2-3	CASSQVSRGGTDTQYF
-	TRBV5-1	TRBJ2-5	CASSLRQGETQYF